The clone carrying this T cell receptor beta chain was seen ten or more times. Per the germline V gene, CDR1 is LNHDA and CDR2 is SQIVND (reference sequence). The CDR3 length is 16 residues. Trimming removed 6 bases at V and 2 bases at J, with 19 bases between. The data originate from a study of low-dose radiotherapy and immunotherapy resistance in tumors. The overall study: A total of 6.5 Gy was given to Cohort 1 as 0.5 Gy per fraction every 2 weeks. From cycle 1 day 1, patients took oral aspirin 300 mg every day for four cycles. Every two weeks patients got nivolumab 240 mg flat dose, plus ipilimumab 1 mg/kg every six weeks, intravenously.

TRAV- and TRBV-specific primers were used for first-strand cDNA, which covered alpha and beta chains. A constant-region primer paired with the V-primer adapter amplified TCRs over about 20 PCR cycles. TCRdb fed the reads into MiXCR, producing one record per CDR3 protein. The sample has approximately 100,000 distinct CDR3 sequences, around 21% seen once. Indicated time point: after trial treatment. Treatment reported: LDRT plus nivolumab, ipilimumab, low-dose cyclophosphamide and aspirin (RACIN trial). Donors received a regimen that comprised nivolumab, ipilimumab, aspirin, low-dose cyclophosphamide and low-dose radiotherapy.

Sample: PBMCs, taken after low-dose radiotherapy plus immunotherapy. The receptor was derived from a male donor with prostate cancer. The rearrangement joins TRBV19 to TRBJ1-1, with D maybe TRBD1 (6 bases). The CDR3 coding sequence is TGTGCCAGTAGGAGAGGGGACAACCACCGCAACACTGAAGCTTTCTTT. Its protein product is CASRRGDNHRNTEAFF.